The rows below give T cell receptor beta chains drawn from one sample of a study of beta chain features in type 1 diabetes. Repertoires were generated with immunoSEQ multiplex PCR, while TCRdb's copy carries only in-frame clones and drops some. The sample includes 280,000 or so clones, roughly 15% of them seen just once. The sequenced sample was naive CD4+ T cells from blood. Source of these receptors: a man aged 18 to 30 with type 1 diabetes. Each CDR3 is given with its conserved first and last residue. The order of the fields is J gene, clone size, V gene, D gene, CDR3 protein, CDR3 DNA. D genes are given only for firm matches. Expanded clones get a size class; other rows say once, few or many, or leave the size out.

TRBJ2-3 few TRBV5-1 - CASSLVGLDTDTQYF TGCGCCAGCAGCTTGGTGGGGCTTGACACAGATACGCAGTATTTT
TRBJ2-5 - TRBV11-2 TRBD1 CASSSRDRGGTQYF TGTGCCAGCAGCTCCAGGGACAGGGGAGGGACCCAGTACTTC
TRBJ2-5 - TRBV15 TRBD2 CATSRVVASGGIGETQYF TGTGCCACCAGCAGAGTGGTGGCTAGCGGGGGGATCGGAGAGACCCAGTACTTC
TRBJ2-5 few TRBV5-6 - CASSLGDSPVVTQYF TGTGCCAGCAGCCTAGGGGACTCCCCCGTTGTGACCCAGTACTTC
TRBJ1-2 few TRBV6-5 - CASSYSLGYGYTF TGTGCCAGCAGTTACTCACTCGGGTATGGCTACACCTTC
TRBJ1-5 - TRBV10-3 TRBD1 CAISESIGQATNQPQHF TGTGCCATCAGTGAGTCGATCGGACAGGCGACCAATCAGCCCCAGCATTTT
TRBJ1-2 few TRBV25-1 TRBD1 CASEGQAYGYTF TGTGCCAGCGAGGGACAGGCCTATGGCTACACCTTC
TRBJ2-5 few TRBV18 - CASSPPGLVETQYF TGTGCCAGCTCACCACCGGGGCTGGTGGAGACCCAGTACTTC
TRBJ2-6 - TRBV28 TRBD1 CASSLEGAHGANVLTF TGTGCCAGCAGTTTAGAGGGGGCGCACGGGGCCAACGTCCTGACTTTC
TRBJ2-3 - TRBV5-4 - CASSPLGLSTDTQYF TGTGCCAGCAGCCCCCTGGGCCTAAGCACAGATACGCAGTATTTT
TRBJ1-2 few TRBV6-6 - CASSRQHDYGYTF TGTGCCAGCAGTAGACAGCATGACTATGGCTACACCTTC
TRBJ2-1 few TRBV25-1 TRBD2 CASDTRVAGTSSYNEQFF TGTGCCAGCGACACGAGGGTAGCGGGAACGAGCTCCTACAATGAGCAGTTCTTC
TRBJ2-6 - TRBV19 - CASSIGPPGANVLTF TGTGCCAGTAGTATAGGGCCCCCTGGGGCCAACGTCCTGACTTTC
TRBJ2-2 - TRBV5-1 - CASSSQGQNTGELFF TGCGCCAGCAGTTCTCAGGGCCAGAACACCGGGGAGCTGTTTTTT
TRBJ2-7 few TRBV6-5 TRBD1 CASRAGTGGSYEQYF TGTGCCAGCAGGGCCGGGACAGGGGGCTCCTACGAGCAGTACTTC
TRBJ1-2 few TRBV7-2 - CASSPGRRVYTF TGTGCCAGCAGCCCGGGAAGGCGTGTGTACACCTTC
TRBJ2-5 - TRBV9 - CASSVEGYQETQYF TGTGCCAGCAGCGTAGAGGGGTACCAAGAGACCCAGTACTTC
TRBJ2-5 - TRBV5-1 TRBD1 CASSLLGQGPETQYF TGCGCCAGCAGCTTGCTAGGACAGGGGCCTGAGACCCAGTACTTC
TRBJ1-1 - TRBV2 - CASSRRVTDNTEAFF TGTGCCAGCAGTAGGAGGGTGACAGATAACACTGAAGCTTTCTTT
TRBJ2-2 few TRBV7-9 - CASSPITGGVVTGELFF TGTGCCAGCAGCCCTATCACTGGCGGGGTAGTCACCGGGGAGCTGTTTTTT
TRBJ2-7 - TRBV28 - CASSFGWRRVFYEQYF TGTGCCAGCAGTTTTGGGTGGCGACGGGTTTTCTACGAGCAGTACTTC
TRBJ2-2 few TRBV5-4 - CASSGRVNTGELFF TGTGCCAGCAGCGGCAGGGTTAACACCGGGGAGCTGTTTTTT
TRBJ2-1 few TRBV27 TRBD2 CASGRLAGSLYNEQFF TGTGCCAGCGGTCGACTAGCGGGATCCCTCTACAATGAGCAGTTCTTC
TRBJ1-2 few TRBV30 - CAWRSAGIYGYTF TGTGCCTGGAGGTCGGCGGGGATCTATGGCTACACCTTC
TRBJ2-1 few TRBV4-3 TRBD2 CASSPRRAGGQGEQFF TGCGCCAGCAGTCCCCGGCGCGCGGGGGGGCAAGGGGAGCAGTTCTTC
TRBJ2-6 - TRBV30 TRBD1 CAWRGQGSSGANVLTF TGTGCCTGGAGAGGACAGGGAAGCTCTGGGGCCAACGTCCTGACTTTC
TRBJ1-3 - TRBV29-1 - CSVTGVLSGNTIYF TGCAGCGTTACAGGTGTTCTCTCTGGAAACACCATATATTTT
TRBJ1-3 few TRBV9 TRBD1 CASSGPGQSSGNTIYF TGTGCCAGCAGCGGCCCGGGACAGAGCTCTGGAAACACCATATATTTT
TRBJ2-7 - TRBV15 TRBD2 CATSRDTSGRDEQYF TGTGCCACCAGCAGAGATACTAGCGGGAGAGACGAGCAGTACTTC
TRBJ2-2 - TRBV7-2 TRBD2 CASRTSAGLGPGELFF TGTGCCAGCAGGACATCAGCGGGGTTGGGGCCCGGGGAGCTGTTTTTT
TRBJ2-5 - TRBV6-1 - CASTRALPGETQYF TGTGCCAGCACCCGAGCCCTTCCGGGGGAGACCCAGTACTTC
TRBJ2-3 few TRBV18 - CASSPILGDRTDTQYF TGTGCCAGCTCACCCATTTTAGGGGATCGCACAGATACGCAGTATTTT
TRBJ2-1 few TRBV5-1 - CASSLTRVVNEQFF TGCGCCAGCAGCTTGACGAGGGTAGTCAATGAGCAGTTCTTC
TRBJ2-3 few TRBV4-3 - CASSLGHWSTDTQYF TGCGCCAGCAGCCTGGGGCACTGGAGCACAGATACGCAGTATTTT
TRBJ2-6 - TRBV2 - CASIRLSGANVLTF TGTGCCAGCATCCGACTCTCTGGGGCCAACGTCCTGACTTTC
TRBJ2-1 - TRBV9 TRBD2 CASSVDGLVLYNEQFF TGTGCCAGCAGCGTAGATGGACTAGTTTTATACAATGAGCAGTTCTTC
TRBJ2-3 - TRBV28 TRBD2 CASSAGIAGGDTDTQYF TGTGCCAGCAGTGCCGGGATAGCGGGGGGAGACACAGATACGCAGTATTTT
TRBJ2-2 - TRBV29-1 TRBD1 CSGYRGRNTGELFF TGCAGCGGGTACAGGGGGCGGAACACCGGGGAGCTGTTTTTT
TRBJ1-4 - TRBV4-1 TRBD1 CASSQGRTGGSEKLFF TGCGCCAGCAGCCAAGGAAGGACAGGGGGCTCGGAAAAACTGTTTTTT
TRBJ2-3 few TRBV6-5 TRBD1 CASSYLGQGLGDTQYF TGTGCCAGCAGTTACTTGGGACAGGGGCTGGGAGATACGCAGTATTTT
TRBJ2-3 few TRBV7-8 TRBD2 CASSPRGGRNTQYF TGTGCCAGCAGTCCCCGGGGGGGTCGAAATACGCAGTATTTT